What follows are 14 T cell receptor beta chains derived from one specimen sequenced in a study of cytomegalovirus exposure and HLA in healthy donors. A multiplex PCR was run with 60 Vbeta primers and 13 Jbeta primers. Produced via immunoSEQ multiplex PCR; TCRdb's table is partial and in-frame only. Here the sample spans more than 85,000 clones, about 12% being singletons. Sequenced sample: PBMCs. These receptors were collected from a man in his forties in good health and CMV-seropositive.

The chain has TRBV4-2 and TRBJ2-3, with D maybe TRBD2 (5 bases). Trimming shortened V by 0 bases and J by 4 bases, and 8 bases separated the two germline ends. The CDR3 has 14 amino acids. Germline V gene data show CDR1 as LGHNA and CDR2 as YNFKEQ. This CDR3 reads CASSQDSGADTQYF. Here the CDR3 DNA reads TGTGCCAGCAGCCAAGATTCCGGGGCAGATACGCAGTATTTT.

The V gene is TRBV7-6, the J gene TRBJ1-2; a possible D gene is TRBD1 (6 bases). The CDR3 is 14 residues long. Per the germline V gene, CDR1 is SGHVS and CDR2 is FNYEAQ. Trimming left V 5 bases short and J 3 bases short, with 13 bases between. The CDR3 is CASSPSGGHYGYTF. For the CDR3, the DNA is TGTGCCAGCAGCCCCTCGGGGGGGCACTATGGCTACACCTTC.

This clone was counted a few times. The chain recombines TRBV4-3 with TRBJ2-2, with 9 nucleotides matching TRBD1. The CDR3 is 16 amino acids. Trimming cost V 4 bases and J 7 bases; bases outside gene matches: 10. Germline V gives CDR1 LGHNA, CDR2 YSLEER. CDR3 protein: CASSRDNGDRVGELFF. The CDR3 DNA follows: TGCGCCAGCAGCCGAGATAACGGGGACAGGGTCGGGGAGCTGTTTTTT.

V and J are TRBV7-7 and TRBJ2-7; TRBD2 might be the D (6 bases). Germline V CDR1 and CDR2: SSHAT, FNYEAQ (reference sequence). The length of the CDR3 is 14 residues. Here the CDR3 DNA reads TGTGCTAGCGCCCCCGGGGCGGGACCCTACGAGCAGTACTTC. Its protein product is CASAPGAGPYEQYF.

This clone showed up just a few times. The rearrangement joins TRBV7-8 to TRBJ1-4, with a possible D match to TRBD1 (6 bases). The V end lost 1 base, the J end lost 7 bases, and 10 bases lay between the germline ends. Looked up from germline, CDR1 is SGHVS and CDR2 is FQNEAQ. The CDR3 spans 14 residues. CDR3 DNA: TGTGCCAGCAGCTTAGGACAGGCGGGTGAAAAACTGTTTTTT. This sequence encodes CASSLGQAGEKLFF. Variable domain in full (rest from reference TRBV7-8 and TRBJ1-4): GAGVSQSPRYKVAKRGQDVALRCDPISGHVSLFWYQQALGQGPEFLTYFQNEAQLDKSGLPSDRFFAERPEGSVSTLKIQRTQQEDSAVYLCASSLGQAGEKLFFGSGTQLSVL.

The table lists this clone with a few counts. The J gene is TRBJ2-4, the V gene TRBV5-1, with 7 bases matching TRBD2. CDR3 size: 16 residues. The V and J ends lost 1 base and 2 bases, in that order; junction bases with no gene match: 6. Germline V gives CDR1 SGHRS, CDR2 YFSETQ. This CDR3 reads CASSLMEGGSKNIQYF. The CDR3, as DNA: TGCGCCAGCAGCTTGATGGAGGGAGGGTCCAAAAACATTCAGTACTTC.

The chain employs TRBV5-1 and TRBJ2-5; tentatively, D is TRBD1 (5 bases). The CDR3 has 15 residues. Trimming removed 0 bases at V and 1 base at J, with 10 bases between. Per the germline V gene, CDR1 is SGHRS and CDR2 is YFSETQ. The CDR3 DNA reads TGCGCCAGCAGCTTGGCCAGTCAGGGCCAAGAGACCCAGTACTTC. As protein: CASSLASQGQETQYF.

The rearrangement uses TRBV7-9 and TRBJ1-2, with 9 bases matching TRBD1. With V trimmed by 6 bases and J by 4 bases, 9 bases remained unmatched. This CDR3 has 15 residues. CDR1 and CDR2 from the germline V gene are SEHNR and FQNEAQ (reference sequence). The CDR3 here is CASSYQGQGLYGYTF. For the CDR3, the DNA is TGTGCCAGCAGTTATCAGGGACAGGGACTCTATGGCTACACCTTC.

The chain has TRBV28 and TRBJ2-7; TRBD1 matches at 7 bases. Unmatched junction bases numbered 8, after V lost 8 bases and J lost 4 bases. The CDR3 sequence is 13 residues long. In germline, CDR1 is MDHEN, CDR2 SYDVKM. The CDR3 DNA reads TGTGCCAGCTCCTTAGGGGGCAGGTACGAGCAGTACTTC. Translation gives CASSLGGRYEQYF.

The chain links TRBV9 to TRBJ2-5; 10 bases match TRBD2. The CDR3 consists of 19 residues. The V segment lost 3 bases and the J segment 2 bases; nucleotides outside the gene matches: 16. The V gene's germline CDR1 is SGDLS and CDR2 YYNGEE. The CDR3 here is CASSARMGRTSGIQETQYF. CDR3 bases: TGTGCCAGCAGCGCCCGGATGGGGCGGACTAGCGGAATACAAGAGACCCAGTACTTC.

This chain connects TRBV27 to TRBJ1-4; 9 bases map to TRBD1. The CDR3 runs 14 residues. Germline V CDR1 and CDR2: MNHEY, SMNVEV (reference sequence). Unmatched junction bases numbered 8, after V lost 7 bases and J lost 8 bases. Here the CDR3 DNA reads TGTGCCAGCACCCTGACAGGGGGATACGAAAAACTGTTTTTT. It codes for CASTLTGGYEKLFF.

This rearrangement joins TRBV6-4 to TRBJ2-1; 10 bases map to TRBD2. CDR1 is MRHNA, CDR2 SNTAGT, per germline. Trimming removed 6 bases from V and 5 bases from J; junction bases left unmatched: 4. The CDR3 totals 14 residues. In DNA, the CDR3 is TGTGCCAGCAGAAAGCGGGAGGGCGACAATGAGCAGTTCTTC. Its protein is CASRKREGDNEQFF.

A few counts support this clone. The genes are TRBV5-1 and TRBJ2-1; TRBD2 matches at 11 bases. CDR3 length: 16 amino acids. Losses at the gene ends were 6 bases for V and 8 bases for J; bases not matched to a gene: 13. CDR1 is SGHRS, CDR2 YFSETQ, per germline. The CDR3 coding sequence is TGCGCCAGCACAACCCCGACTAGCGGGACGACTGATGAGCAGTTCTTC. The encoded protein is CASTTPTSGTTDEQFF.

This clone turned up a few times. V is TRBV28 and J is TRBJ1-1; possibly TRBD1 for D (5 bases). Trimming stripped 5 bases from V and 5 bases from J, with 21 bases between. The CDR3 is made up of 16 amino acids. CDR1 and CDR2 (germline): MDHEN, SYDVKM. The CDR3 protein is CASSDPGLPRGTEAFF. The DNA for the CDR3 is TGTGCCAGCAGTGATCCGGGACTCCCTAGAGGGACTGAAGCTTTCTTT.